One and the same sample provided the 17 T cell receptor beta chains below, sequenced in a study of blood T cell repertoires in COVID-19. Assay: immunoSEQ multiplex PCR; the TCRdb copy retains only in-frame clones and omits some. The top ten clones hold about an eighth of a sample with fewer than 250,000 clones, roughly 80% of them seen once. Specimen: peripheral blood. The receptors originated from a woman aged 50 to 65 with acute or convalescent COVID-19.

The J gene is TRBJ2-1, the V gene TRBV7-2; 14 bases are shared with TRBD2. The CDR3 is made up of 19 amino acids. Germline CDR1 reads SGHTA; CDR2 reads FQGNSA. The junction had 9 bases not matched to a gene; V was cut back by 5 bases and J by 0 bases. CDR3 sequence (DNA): TGTGCCAGCAGCCCCGGACTAGCGGGAGGCCCCGGCTCCTACAATGAGCAGTTCTTC. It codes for CASSPGLAGGPGSYNEQFF.

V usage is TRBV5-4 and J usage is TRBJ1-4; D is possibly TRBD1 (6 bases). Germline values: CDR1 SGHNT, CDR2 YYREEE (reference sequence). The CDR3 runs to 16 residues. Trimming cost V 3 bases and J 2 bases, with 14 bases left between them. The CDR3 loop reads CASSSGVLMTNEKLFF. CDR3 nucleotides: TGTGCCAGCAGCTCAGGGGTTCTGATGACTAATGAAAAACTGTTTTTT.

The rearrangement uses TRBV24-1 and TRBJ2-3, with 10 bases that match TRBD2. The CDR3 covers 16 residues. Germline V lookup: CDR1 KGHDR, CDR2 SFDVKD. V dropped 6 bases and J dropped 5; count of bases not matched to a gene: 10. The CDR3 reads CATSRKRGGQGDTQYF. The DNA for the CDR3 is TGTGCCACCAGTAGAAAGCGGGGGGGCCAGGGAGATACGCAGTATTTT.

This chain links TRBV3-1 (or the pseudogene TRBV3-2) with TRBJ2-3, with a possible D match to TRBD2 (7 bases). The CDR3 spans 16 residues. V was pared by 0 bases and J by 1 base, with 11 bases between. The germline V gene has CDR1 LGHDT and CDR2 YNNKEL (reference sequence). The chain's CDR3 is CASSQDVRGRTDTQYF. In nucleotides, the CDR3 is TGTGCCAGCAGCCAAGACGTGCGGGGGCGCACAGATACGCAGTATTTT.

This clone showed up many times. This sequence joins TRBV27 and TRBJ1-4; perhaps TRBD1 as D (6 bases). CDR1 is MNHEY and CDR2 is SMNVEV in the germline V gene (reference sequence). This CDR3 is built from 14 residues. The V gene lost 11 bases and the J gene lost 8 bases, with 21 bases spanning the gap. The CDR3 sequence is CASSRQGGGEKLFF. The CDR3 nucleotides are TGTGCCTCCTCCCGGCAAGGGGGGGGCGAAAAACTGTTTTTT.

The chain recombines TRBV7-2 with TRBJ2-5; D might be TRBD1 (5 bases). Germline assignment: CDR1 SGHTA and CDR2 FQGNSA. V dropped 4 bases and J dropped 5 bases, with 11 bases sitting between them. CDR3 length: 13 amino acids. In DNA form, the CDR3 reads TGTGCCAGCAGCTCCAGGGTGGCGGAGACCCAGTACTTC. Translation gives CASSSRVAETQYF.

The CDR3 here is CASSLLGGLYEQYF. CDR3 DNA: TGTGCCAGCAGTTTATTAGGGGGCCTCTACGAGCAGTACTTC. The V and J genes are TRBV28 and TRBJ2-7; 7 positions agree with TRBD1. CDR1 MDHEN and CDR2 SYDVKM come from the germline V gene. The trim removed 1 base at V and 3 bases at J, leaving 3 bases unmatched. CDR3 length: 14 amino acids. Using reference TRBV28 and TRBJ2-7 for the parts outside the CDR3, the full variable domain is DVKVTQSSRYLVKRTGEKVFLECVQDMDHENMFWYRQDPGLGLRLIYFSYDVKMKEKGDIPEGYSVSREKKERFSLILESASTNQTSMYLCASSLLGGLYEQYFGPGTRLTVT.

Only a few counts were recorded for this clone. In DNA form, the CDR3 reads TGTGCCAGCAGTTATTCGGAGGGAGCCCACAATGAGCAGTTCTTC. Protein product: CASSYSEGAHNEQFF. The chain links TRBV6-5 to TRBJ2-1; a weak D match, TRBD2 (6 bases). This CDR3 is built from 15 residues. Germline CDR1 is MNHEY and CDR2 is SVGAGI. Trimming cost V 3 bases and J 5 bases, with 14 bases left between them.

The CDR3 nucleotides are TGTGCCAGCAGTTTCCCGACAGGGGGAACTGAAGCTTTCTTT. The encoded protein is CASSFPTGGTEAFF. This chain connects TRBV6-2 or TRBV6-3 to TRBJ1-1, with 9 bases identical to TRBD1. The junction had 5 bases not matched to a gene; V was cut back by 4 bases and J by 5 bases. The CDR3 has 14 amino acids. Germline CDR1 and CDR2: MNHEY and SVGEGT.

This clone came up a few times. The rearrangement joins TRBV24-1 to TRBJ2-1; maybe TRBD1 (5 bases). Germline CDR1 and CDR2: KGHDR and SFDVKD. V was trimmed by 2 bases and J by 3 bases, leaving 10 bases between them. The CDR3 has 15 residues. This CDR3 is CATSDSGLNYNEQFF. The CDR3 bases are TGTGCCACCAGTGATTCAGGGTTAAACTACAATGAGCAGTTCTTC.

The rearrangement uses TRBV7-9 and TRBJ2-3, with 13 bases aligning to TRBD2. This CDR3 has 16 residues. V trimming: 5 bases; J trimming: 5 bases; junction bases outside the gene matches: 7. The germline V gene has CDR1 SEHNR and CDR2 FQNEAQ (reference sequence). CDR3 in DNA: TGTGCCAGCAGCAGGCGGACTAGCGGGAGAGGAGATACGCAGTATTTT. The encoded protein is CASSRRTSGRGDTQYF.

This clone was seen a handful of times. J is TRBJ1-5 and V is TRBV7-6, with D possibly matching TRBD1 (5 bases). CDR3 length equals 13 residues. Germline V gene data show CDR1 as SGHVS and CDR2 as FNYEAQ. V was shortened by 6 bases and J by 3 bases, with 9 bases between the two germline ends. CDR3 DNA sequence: TGTGCCAGCAGTAGACAGTCCAATCAGCCCCAGCATTTT. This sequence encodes CASSRQSNQPQHF.

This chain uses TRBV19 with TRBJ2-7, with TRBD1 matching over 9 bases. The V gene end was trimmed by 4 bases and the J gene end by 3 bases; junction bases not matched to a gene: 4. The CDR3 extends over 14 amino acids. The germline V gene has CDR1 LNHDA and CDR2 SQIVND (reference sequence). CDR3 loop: CASSRDREYYEQYF. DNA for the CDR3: TGTGCCAGTAGTAGGGACAGGGAATACTACGAGCAGTACTTC.

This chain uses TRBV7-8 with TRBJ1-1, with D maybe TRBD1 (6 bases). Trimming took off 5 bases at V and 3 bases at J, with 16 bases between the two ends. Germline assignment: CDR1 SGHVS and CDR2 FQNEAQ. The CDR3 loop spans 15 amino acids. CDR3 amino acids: CASSLWGGADTEAFF. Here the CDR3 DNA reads TGTGCCAGCAGCCTGTGGGGGGGCGCGGACACTGAAGCTTTCTTT.

The DNA of the CDR3 is TGTGCCAGCAGACCCTCCCTAGCAACCGGGGAGCTGTTTTTT. Translated, it gives CASRPSLATGELFF. J is TRBJ2-2 and V is TRBV28, with D maybe TRBD2 (5 bases). This CDR3 comprises 14 residues. In germline, CDR1 is MDHEN, CDR2 SYDVKM. The germline V and J ends were trimmed by 6 bases and 5 bases, with 13 bases remaining between them.

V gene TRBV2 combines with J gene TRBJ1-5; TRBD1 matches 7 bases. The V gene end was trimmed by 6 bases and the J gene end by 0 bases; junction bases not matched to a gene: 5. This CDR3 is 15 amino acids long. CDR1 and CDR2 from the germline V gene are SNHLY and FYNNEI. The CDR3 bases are TGTGCCAGCAGACGGGACAGCTATAGCAATCAGCCCCAGCATTTT. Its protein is CASRRDSYSNQPQHF.

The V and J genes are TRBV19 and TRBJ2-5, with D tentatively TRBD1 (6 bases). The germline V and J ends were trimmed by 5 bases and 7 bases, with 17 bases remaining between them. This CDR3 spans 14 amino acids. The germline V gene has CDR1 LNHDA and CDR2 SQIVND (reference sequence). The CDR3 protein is CASSSTGPRGTQYF. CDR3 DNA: TGTGCCAGTAGTTCCACAGGGCCAAGAGGGACCCAGTACTTC.